This T cell receptor beta chain stems from a study of T cell repertoires in cytomegalovirus infection. In its sample, this clonotype was seen a few times. TCRdb independently ran MiXCR on the reads; one entry per CDR3 protein. The sample holds about 400,000 distinct CDR3 sequences; around 18% are singletons and the top ten take about 10%. CDR3 length equals 13 residues. The germline V gene has CDR1 SGHAT and CDR2 FQNNGV. V shed 3 bases, J shed 7 bases, and the junction held 4 bases outside the gene matches. This receptor was taken from a human donor in good health (CMV status not recorded). Some clones in this sample may be carry-over from other donors' samples. The genes are TRBV11-2 and TRBJ1-1, with 8 bases matching TRBD1. The sample was PBMCs. The CDR3 bases are TGTGCCAGCAGCTTTGGACAGGGTGTTGAAGCTTTCTTT. Its translation is CASSFGQGVEAFF.